Each of the 6 T cell receptor beta chains below was sequenced from the same sample in a study of T cells in Graves' hyperthyroidism and ophthalmopathy. Amplification of TCR beta CDR3 regions was performed using RNA transcripts as template. In the first-round RT-PCR of the TCR CDR3, the HTBI primer set was used. TCRdb fed the multiplex PCR reads into MiXCR, producing one record per CDR3 protein. The top ten hold about 12% of the sample, which has over 350,000 distinct CDR3 sequences, under 15% seen once. Material: blood. The receptors come from a man younger than 30 with Graves' ophthalmopathy.

This clonotype was counted ten times or more. This sequence joins TRBV2 and TRBJ1-1; D is unresolved. V gave up 1 base and J gave up 5 bases, with 2 bases separating them. From germline, CDR1 is SNHLY and CDR2 FYNNEI. The CDR3 totals 11 residues. The CDR3 reads CASSEVTEAFF. CDR3 nucleotide sequence: TGTGCCAGCAGTGAAGTAACTGAAGCTTTCTTT.

As DNA, the CDR3 is TGTGCCAGCAGTTACTACAGGACGGGGGACACTGAAGCTTTCTTT. This sequence encodes CASSYYRTGDTEAFF. This chain connects TRBV6-5 to TRBJ1-1; the D gene is possibly TRBD1 (5 bases). V lost 1 base to trimming and J lost 3 bases, with 12 bases between them. The V gene's germline CDR1 is MNHEY and CDR2 SVGAGI. This CDR3 contains 15 residues.

This clonotype was picked up a small number of times. CDR3 amino acids: CASRVRGRGNTGELFF. The CDR3 DNA is TGCGCCAGCAGGGTCAGGGGGCGCGGGAACACCGGGGAGCTGTTTTTT. V gene TRBV10-1 combines with J gene TRBJ2-2; 8 bases match TRBD1. Germline V CDR1 and CDR2: WNHNN, SYGVQD (reference sequence). There are 16 residues in the CDR3. V lost 6 bases, J lost 1 base, and 7 bases stayed unmatched.

This clonotype appeared many times. The rearrangement joins TRBV19 to TRBJ1-5, with D perhaps matching TRBD1 (6 bases). V was clipped by 6 bases and J by 2 bases, with 14 bases between them. The CDR3 runs to 15 residues. Germline V gene lookup returns CDR1 LNHDA and CDR2 SQIVND (reference sequence). The CDR3 reads CASSLGGRGNQPQHF. As DNA, the CDR3 is TGTGCCAGTAGCCTAGGGGGAAGGGGCAATCAGCCCCAGCATTTT.

J is TRBJ1-2 and V is TRBV6-1, with D hard to call. This CDR3 contains 14 residues. Germline-derived CDR1 and CDR2 are MNHNS and SASEGT. Trimming left V 6 bases short and J 10 bases short, with 21 bases between. Here the CDR3 DNA reads TGTGCCAGCAGGGGCCCATTGGCGTATCACGCCTACACCTTC. Its protein is CASRGPLAYHAYTF.

A note on this clonotype: A much more abundant neighbour one base away suggests this may be a read error. This CDR3 is missing its conserved last phenylalanine or tryptophan, likely due to a read error. V is TRBV5-1 and J is TRBJ2-3; D is perhaps TRBD2 (6 bases). The CDR3 spans 14 residues. With 4 bases removed from V and 0 bases from J, the gap between germline ends came to 9 bases. Per germline, CDR1 SGHRS and CDR2 YFSETQ. The CDR3 loop reads CASSTSISTDTQYS. The CDR3 DNA reads TGCGCCAGCAGCACTAGCATTAGCACAGATACGCAGTATTCT.